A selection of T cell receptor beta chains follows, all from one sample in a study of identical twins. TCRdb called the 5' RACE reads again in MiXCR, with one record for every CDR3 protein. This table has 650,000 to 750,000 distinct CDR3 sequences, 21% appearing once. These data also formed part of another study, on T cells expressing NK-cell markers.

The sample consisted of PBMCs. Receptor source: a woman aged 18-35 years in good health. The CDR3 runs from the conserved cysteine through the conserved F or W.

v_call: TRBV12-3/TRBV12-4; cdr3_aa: CASSSVGTNYGYTF
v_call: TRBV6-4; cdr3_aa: CASSEATGRTNEQFF
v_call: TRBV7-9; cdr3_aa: CASSSGRTEAFF
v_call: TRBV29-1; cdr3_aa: CSVVKSTFSRSYNEQFF
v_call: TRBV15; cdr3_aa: CATSNGEGGFRETQYF
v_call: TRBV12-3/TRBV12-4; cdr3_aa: CASSLARQGAEHF
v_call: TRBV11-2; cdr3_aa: CASSFILAGRETQYF
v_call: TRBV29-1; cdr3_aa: CSVETNSYEQYF
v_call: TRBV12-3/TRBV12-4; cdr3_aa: CASSYAGGETQYF
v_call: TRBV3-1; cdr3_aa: CASGATYEQYF
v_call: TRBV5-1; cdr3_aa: CASSLSGEGYTF
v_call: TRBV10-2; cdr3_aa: CASRRLAGGLRDNEQFF
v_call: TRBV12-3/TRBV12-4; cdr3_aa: CASSLAGRAEAFF
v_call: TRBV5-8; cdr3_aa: CASSPGLGNEKLFF
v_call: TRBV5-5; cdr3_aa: CASSLRQGVGNQPQHF